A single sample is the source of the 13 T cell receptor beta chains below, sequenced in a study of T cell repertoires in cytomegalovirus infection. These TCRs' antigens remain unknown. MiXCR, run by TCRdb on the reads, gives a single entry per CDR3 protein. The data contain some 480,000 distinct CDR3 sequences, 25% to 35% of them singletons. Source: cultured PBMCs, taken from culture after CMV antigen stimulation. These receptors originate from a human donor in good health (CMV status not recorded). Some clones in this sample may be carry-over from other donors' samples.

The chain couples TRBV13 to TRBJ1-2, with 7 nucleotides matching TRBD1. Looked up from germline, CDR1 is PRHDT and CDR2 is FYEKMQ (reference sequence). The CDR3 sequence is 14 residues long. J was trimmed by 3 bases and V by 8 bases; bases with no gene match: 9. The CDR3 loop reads CASSRRQGDYGYTF. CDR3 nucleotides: TGTGCCAGCTCCCGACGACAGGGAGACTATGGCTACACCTTC.

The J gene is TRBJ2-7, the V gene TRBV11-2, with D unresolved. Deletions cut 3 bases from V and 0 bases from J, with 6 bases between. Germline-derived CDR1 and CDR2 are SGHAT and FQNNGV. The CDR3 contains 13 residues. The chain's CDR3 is CASSFSNSYEQYV. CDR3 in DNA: TGTGCCAGCAGCTTCAGTAACTCCTACGAGCAGTACGTC.

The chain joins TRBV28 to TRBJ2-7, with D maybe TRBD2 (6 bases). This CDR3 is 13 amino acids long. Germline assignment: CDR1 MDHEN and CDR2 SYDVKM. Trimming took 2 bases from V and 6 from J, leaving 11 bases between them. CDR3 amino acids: CASSLDGSREQYV. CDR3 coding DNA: TGTGCCAGCAGTTTAGACGGGAGTCGCGAGCAGTACGTC.

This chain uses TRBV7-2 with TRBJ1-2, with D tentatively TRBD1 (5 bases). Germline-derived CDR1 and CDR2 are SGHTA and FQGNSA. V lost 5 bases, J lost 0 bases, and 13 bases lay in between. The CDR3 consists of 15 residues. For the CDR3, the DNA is TGTGCCAGCAGCCCTAATGCGGGGGCTAACTATGGCTACACCTTC. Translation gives CASSPNAGANYGYTF.

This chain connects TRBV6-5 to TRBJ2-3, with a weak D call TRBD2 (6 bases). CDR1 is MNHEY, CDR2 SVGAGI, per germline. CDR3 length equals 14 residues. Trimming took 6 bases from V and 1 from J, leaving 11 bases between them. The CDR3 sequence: CASRRPGGTDTQYF. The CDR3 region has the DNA TGTGCCAGCAGACGGCCGGGAGGCACAGATACGCAGTATTTT.

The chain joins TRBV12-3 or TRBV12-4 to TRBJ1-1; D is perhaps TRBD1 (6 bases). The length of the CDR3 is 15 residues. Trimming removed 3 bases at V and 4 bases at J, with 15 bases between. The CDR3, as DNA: TGTGCCAGCAGTTTTGGCAGGGGCCGGACCACTGAAGCTTTCTTT. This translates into CASSFGRGRTTEAFF.

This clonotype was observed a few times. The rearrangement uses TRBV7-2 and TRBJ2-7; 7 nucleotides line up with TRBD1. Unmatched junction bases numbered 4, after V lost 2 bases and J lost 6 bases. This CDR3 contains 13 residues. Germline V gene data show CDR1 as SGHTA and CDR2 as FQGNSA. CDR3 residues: CASSLNRGFEQYV. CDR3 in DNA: TGTGCCAGCAGCTTAAACAGGGGCTTCGAGCAGTACGTC.

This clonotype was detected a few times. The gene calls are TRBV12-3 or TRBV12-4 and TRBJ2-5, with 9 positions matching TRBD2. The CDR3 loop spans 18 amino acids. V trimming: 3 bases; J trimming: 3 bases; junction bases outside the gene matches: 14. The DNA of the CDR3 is TGTGCCAGCAGTTTGGGGAGGTGGGGACTAGCCCCAGAAGAGACCCAGTACTTC. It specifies CASSLGRWGLAPEETQYF.

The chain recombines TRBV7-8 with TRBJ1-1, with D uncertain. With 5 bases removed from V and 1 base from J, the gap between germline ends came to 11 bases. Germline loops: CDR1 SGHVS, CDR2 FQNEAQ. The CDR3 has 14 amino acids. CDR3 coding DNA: TGTGCCAGCAGCCCCCCCGCAGGGAACACTGAAGCTTTCTTT. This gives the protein CASSPPAGNTEAFF.

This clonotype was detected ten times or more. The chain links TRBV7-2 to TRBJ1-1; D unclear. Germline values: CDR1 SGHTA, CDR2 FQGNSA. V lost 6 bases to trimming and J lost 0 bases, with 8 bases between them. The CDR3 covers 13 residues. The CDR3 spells CASRSDLNTEAFF. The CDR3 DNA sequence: TGTGCCAGCAGATCCGACCTGAACACTGAAGCTTTCTTT. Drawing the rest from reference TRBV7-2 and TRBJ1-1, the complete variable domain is GAGVSQSPSNKVTEKGKDVELRCDPISGHTALYWYRQSLGQGLEFLIYFQGNSAPDKSGLPSDRFSAERTGGSVSTLTIQRTQQEDSAVYLCASRSDLNTEAFFGQGTRLTVV.

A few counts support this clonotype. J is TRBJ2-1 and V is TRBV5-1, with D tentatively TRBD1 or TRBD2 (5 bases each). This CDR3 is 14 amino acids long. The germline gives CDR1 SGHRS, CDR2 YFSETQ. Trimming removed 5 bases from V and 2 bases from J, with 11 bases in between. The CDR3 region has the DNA TGCGCCAGCAGAGGATTGGGACCCTACAATGAGCAGTTCTTC. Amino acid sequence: CASRGLGPYNEQFF.

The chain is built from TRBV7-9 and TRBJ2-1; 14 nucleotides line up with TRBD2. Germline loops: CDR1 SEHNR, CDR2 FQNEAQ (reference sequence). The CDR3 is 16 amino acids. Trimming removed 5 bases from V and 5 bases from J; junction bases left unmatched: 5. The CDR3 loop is CASSPRLAGGNNEQFF. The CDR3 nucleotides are TGTGCCAGCAGCCCACGACTAGCGGGAGGGAACAATGAGCAGTTCTTC.

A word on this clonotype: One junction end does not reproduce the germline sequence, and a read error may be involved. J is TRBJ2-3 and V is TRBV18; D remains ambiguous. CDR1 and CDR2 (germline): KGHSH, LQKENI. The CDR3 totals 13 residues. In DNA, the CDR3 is TGTGTCAGCTCACCTCCTAGCACAGATACGCAGTATTTT. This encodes CVSSPPSTDTQYF.